This TCR beta chain was documented in a study of T cell changes during pregnancy in multiple sclerosis. Germline CDR1 and CDR2: SGHVS and FNYEAQ. The length of the CDR3 is 12 residues. The V end was cut by 2 bases, the J end by 5 bases, with 4 bases between. The data were produced by immunoSEQ multiplex PCR, yet TCRdb's version contains in-frame clones alone and is incomplete. The sample has tens of thousands of clones, roughly 90% seen once. The V and J genes are TRBV7-6 and TRBJ1-5; D unclear. The sequence derives from a female donor in good health, enrolled as a control in a pregnancy study. The sequencing here drew on peripheral blood, taken in the third trimester of pregnancy. CDR3 nucleotide sequence: TGTGCCAGCAGCTTACCCGATCAGCCCCAGCATTTT. Encoded protein: CASSLPDQPQHF.